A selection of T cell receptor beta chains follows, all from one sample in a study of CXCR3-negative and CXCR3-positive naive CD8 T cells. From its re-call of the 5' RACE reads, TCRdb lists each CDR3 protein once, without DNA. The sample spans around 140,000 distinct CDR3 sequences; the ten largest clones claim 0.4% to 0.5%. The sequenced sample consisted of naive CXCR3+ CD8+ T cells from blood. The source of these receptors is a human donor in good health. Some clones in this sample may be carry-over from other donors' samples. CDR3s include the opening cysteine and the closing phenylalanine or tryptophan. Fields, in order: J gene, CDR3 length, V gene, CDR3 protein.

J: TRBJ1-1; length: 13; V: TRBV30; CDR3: CAWTADMNTEAFF
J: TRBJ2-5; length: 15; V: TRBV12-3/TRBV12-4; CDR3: CASSYLSESLETQYF
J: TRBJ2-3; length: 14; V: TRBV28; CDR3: CASSSPMGPDTQYF
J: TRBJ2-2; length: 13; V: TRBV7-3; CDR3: CASSLNRNGELFF
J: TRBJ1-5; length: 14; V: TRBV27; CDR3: CASSDRGATQPQHF
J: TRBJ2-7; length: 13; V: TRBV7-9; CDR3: CASSALVGYEQYF
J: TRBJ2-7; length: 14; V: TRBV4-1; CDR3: CASSRGTVAYEQYF
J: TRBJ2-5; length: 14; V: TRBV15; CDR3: CATSRGTTLETQYF
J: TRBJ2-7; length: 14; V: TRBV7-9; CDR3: CASSFETSGYEQYF
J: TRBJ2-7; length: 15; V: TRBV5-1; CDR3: CASRPTSGGTYEKYF
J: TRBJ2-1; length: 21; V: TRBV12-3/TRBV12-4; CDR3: CASSLGESGDRGGGGRDEQFF
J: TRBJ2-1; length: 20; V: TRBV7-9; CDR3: CASSFPIRDSGGSSYNEQFF
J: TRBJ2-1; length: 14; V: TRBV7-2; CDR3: CASSYGSSGNEQFF
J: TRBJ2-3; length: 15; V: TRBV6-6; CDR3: CASSYSSGNTDTQYF
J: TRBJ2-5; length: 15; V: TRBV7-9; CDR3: CASSLNRDAQETQYF
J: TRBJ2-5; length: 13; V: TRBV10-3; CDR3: CAISDQASETQYF
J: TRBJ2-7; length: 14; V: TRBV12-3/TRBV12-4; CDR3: CASSPPPSSYEQYF
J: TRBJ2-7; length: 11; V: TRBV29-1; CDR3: CSVEDRGGQYF
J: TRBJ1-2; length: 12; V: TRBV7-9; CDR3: CASSGVYYGYTF
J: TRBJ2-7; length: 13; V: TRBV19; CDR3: CASSSGASYEQYF
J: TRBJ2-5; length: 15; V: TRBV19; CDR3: CASSIGSGYQETQYF
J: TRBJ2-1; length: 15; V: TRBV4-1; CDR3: CASSQTPQRGGEQFF
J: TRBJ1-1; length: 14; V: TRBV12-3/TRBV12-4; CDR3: CASNTLGLNTEAFF
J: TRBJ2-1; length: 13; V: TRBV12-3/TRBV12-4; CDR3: CASSSREYNEQFF
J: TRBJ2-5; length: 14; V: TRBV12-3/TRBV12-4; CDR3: CASNAAGFQETQYF
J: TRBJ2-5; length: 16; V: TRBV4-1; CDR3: CASSQDLAGAQETQYF
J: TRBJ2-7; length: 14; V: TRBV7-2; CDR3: CASSPSGRVYEQYF
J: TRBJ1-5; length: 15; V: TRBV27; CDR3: CASSPHHGSNQPQHF
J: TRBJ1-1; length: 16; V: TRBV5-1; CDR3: CASSLGQGTIRDKAFF
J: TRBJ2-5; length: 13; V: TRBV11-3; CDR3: CASSLFPGHPLYF
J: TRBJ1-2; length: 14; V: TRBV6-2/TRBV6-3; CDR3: CASRWDSPYYGYTF
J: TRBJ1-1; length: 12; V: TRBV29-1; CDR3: CSVHGAQGEAFF
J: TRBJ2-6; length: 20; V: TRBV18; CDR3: CASSGLDRDRKSPGANVLTF
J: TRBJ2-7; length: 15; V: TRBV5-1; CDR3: CASSLEWGSSYEQYF
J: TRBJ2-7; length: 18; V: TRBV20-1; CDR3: CSASAASGGYRTDYEQYF
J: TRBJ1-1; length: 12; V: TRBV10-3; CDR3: CAISETDTEAFF
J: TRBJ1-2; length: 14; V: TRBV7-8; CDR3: CASSPTGTGDGYTF
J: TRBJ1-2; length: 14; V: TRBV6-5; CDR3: CASSLNTGGYGYTF
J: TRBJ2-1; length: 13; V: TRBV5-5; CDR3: CASSLSNRDEQFF
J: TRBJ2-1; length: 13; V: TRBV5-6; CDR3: CASSSIGFNEQFF